The 27 T cell receptor beta chains below all came from one sample that was sequenced in a study of cytomegalovirus exposure and HLA in healthy donors. Use of 60 Vbeta and 13 Jbeta primers characterized the PCR. The table came from immunoSEQ multiplex PCR; TCRdb's copy has only in-frame clones and leaves some out. Of 80,000 or so clones listed, roughly 72% were seen once; the top ten hold 20% to 25%. Sequenced input: PBMCs. The receptors originated from a man younger than 45 in good health and CMV-seropositive.

This clone showed up just once. This chain uses TRBV4-1 with TRBJ1-1; a possible D gene is TRBD1 (6 bases). The V end was cut by 2 bases, the J end by 8 bases, with 30 bases between. The germline gives CDR1 MGHRA, CDR2 YSYEKL. The CDR3 contains 19 residues. The CDR3 region is CASSQPWTSPGGTPAEAFF. The CDR3 DNA follows: TGCGCCAGCAGCCAACCCTGGACCTCCCCGGGGGGCACACCCGCCGAAGCTTTCTTT.

This clone was observed a few times. The chain carries TRBV4-3 and TRBJ1-1, with 8 bases lining up with TRBD1. The germline V gene encodes CDR1 LGHNA and CDR2 YSLEER. V shed 3 bases, J shed 2 bases, and the junction held 5 bases outside the gene matches. CDR3 length: 15 residues. CDR3 protein: CASSQWGTGNTEAFF. CDR3 sequence (DNA): TGCGCCAGCAGCCAGTGGGGGACAGGAAACACTGAAGCTTTCTTT.

The J gene is TRBJ1-3, the V gene TRBV5-1, with TRBD1 matching 9 bases. The CDR3 is 16 amino acids. V lost 0 bases and J lost 1; bases outside the gene matches: 2. CDR1 is SGHRS, CDR2 YFSETQ, per germline. The DNA for the CDR3 is TGCGCCAGCAGCTTGGGCGACAGGGGGTCTGGAAACACCATATATTTT. This gives the protein CASSLGDRGSGNTIYF. The whole variable domain, filled in from reference TRBV5-1 and TRBJ1-3, reads KAGVTQTPRYLIKTRGQQVTLSCSPISGHRSVSWYQQTPGQGLQFLFEYFSETQRNKGNFPGRFSGRQFSNSRSEMNVSTLELGDSALYLCASSLGDRGSGNTIYFGEGSWLTVV.

The chain has TRBV5-1 and TRBJ1-1, with 12 nucleotides matching TRBD1. Germline CDR1 reads SGHRS; CDR2 reads YFSETQ. V was pared by 3 bases and J by 4 bases, with 13 bases of the junction left unmatched. The CDR3 loop spans 18 amino acids. CDR3 sequence reads: CASSSPGVGTGGGTEAFF. The CDR3 nucleotides are TGCGCCAGCAGCTCCCCTGGGGTAGGGACAGGGGGCGGCACTGAAGCTTTCTTT.

This clone came up once. This chain uses TRBV7-7 with TRBJ1-1; D call uncertain. Trimming left V 6 bases short and J 0 bases short, with 8 bases between. This CDR3 is built from 13 residues. CDR1 and CDR2 from the germline V gene are SSHAT and FNYEAQ (reference sequence). The CDR3 loop reads CASSTDMNTEAFF. CDR3 coding DNA: TGTGCCAGCAGTACAGACATGAACACTGAAGCTTTCTTT.

The gene calls are TRBV10-1 and TRBJ1-1; D is unclear. The germline gives CDR1 WNHNN, CDR2 SYGVQD (reference sequence). The CDR3 loop spans 12 amino acids. V lost 3 bases and J 3 bases, leaving 5 bases between the germline ends. This chain's CDR3 is CASSDQDTEAFF. The DNA for the CDR3 is TGCGCCAGCAGTGATCAGGACACTGAAGCTTTCTTT.

This chain joins TRBV9 and TRBJ2-2; the D is unclear. This CDR3 has 13 residues. Germline V CDR1 and CDR2: SGDLS, YYNGEE. Trimming removed 0 bases from V and 12 bases from J, with 12 bases in between. The CDR3 coding sequence is TGTGCCAGCAGCGTAGATGCCAGGATGAAGCTGTTTTTT. It encodes CASSVDARMKLFF. Supplemented by reference TRBV9 and TRBJ2-2, the full variable domain reads DSGVTQTPKHLITATGQRVTLRCSPRSGDLSVYWYQQSLDQGLQFLIQYYNGEERAKGNILERFSAQQFPDLHSELNLSSLELGDSALYFCASSVDARMKLFFGEGSRLTVL.

The chain employs TRBV28 and TRBJ2-1, with TRBD2 identical over 11 bases. Germline V lookup: CDR1 MDHEN, CDR2 SYDVKM. The ends lost 6 bases at V and 8 bases at J; junction bases unmatched: 6. The CDR3 extends over 14 amino acids. The CDR3 sequence is CASSQLAGGDEQFF. The CDR3 bases are TGTGCCAGCAGCCAATTAGCGGGAGGGGATGAGCAGTTCTTC.

The V and J genes are TRBV25-1 and TRBJ1-6; perhaps TRBD1 as D (5 bases). The CDR3 totals 15 residues. With 5 bases removed from V and 7 bases from J, the gap between germline ends came to 15 bases. Germline V lookup: CDR1 MGHDK, CDR2 SYGVNS. The CDR3 sequence is CASSLTGTRNSPLHF. The DNA of the CDR3 is TGTGCCAGCAGTCTGACCGGGACTAGGAATTCACCCCTCCACTTT.

In its sample, this clone was seen a few times. This chain joins TRBV7-9 and TRBJ1-1; D may be TRBD1 (6 bases). CDR1 is SEHNR and CDR2 is FQNEAQ in the germline V gene (reference sequence). Trimming pared 1 base from V and 3 bases from J, leaving 6 bases between. The length of the CDR3 is 13 residues. CDR3 in DNA: TGTGCCAGCAGCTTAGACAGGGACACTGAAGCTTTCTTT. Encoded protein: CASSLDRDTEAFF.

This clone turned up a few times. The chain has TRBV15 and TRBJ1-1; the D gene is possibly TRBD1 (5 bases). The CDR3 contains 14 residues. CDR1 and CDR2 from the germline V gene are LNHNV and YYDKDF (reference sequence). Trimming cost V 8 bases and J 4 bases, with 17 bases left between them. CDR3: CATSAGRDGTEAFF. In DNA, the CDR3 is TGTGCCACCTCTGCGGGGCGGGATGGCACTGAAGCTTTCTTT.

V is TRBV5-6 and J is TRBJ2-3; 8 bases align to TRBD1. Germline V lookup: CDR1 SGHDT, CDR2 YYEEEE. CDR3 size: 17 residues. Germline trimming cut 6 bases from V and 0 bases from J; bases unmatched to any gene: 12. CDR3 protein: CASTRQGTTSSTDTQYF. DNA of the CDR3: TGTGCCAGCACCCGACAGGGGACAACCTCCAGCACAGATACGCAGTATTTT.

This clone has only a few counts. The chain's CDR3 is CASSGDRVNTEAFF. CDR3 sequence (DNA): TGTGCCAGTTCCGGGGACAGAGTGAACACTGAAGCTTTCTTT. The chain uses TRBV2 and TRBJ1-1, with 7 nucleotides matching TRBD1. Germline loops: CDR1 SNHLY, CDR2 FYNNEI. The CDR3 runs 14 residues. V shed 9 bases and J 0 bases; nucleotides not matched to a gene: 7.

This sequence joins TRBV7-6 and TRBJ2-6; 7 bases fit TRBD2. V gave up 5 bases and J gave up 3 bases; unmatched junction bases: 13. The CDR3 is made up of 18 amino acids. CDR1 SGHVS and CDR2 FNYEAQ come from the germline V gene. The CDR3 region is CASSPVFGRRVGANVLTF. CDR3 bases: TGTGCCAGCAGCCCCGTCTTCGGGAGGCGAGTTGGGGCCAACGTCCTGACTTTC.

The chain has TRBV7-6 and TRBJ1-1; TRBD1 matches 8 bases. V trimming: 1 base; J trimming: 3 bases; junction bases outside the gene matches: 10. Germline loops: CDR1 SGHVS, CDR2 FNYEAQ. The CDR3 is 17 amino acids. The CDR3 protein is CASSLGAGGDFDTEAFF. CDR3 coding DNA: TGTGCCAGCAGCTTAGGGGCAGGGGGCGATTTTGACACTGAAGCTTTCTTT.

The rearrangement joins TRBV28 to TRBJ1-2, with 10 bases that match TRBD1. The germline CDR1 and CDR2 sequences are MDHEN and SYDVKM. V shed 5 bases, J shed 14 bases, and the junction held 11 bases outside the gene matches. The CDR3 has 13 residues. CDR3 sequence reads: CASSTSGQGPLTF. DNA for the CDR3: TGTGCCAGCAGTACATCGGGACAGGGGCCCTTAACCTTC.

The rearrangement uses TRBV9 and TRBJ1-1, with D possibly TRBD1 on 6 matching bases. The CDR3 sequence is 15 residues long. V gave up 2 bases and J gave up 3 bases, with 14 bases separating them. The germline gives CDR1 SGDLS, CDR2 YYNGEE. CDR3 loop: CASSVTGGRYTEAFF. The CDR3 DNA sequence: TGTGCCAGCAGCGTTACGGGGGGGCGGTACACTGAAGCTTTCTTT. Full variable domain (outside the CDR3, taken from reference TRBV9 and TRBJ1-1): DSGVTQTPKHLITATGQRVTLRCSPRSGDLSVYWYQQSLDQGLQFLIQYYNGEERAKGNILERFSAQQFPDLHSELNLSSLELGDSALYFCASSVTGGRYTEAFFGQGTRLTVV.

The chain uses TRBV6-6 and TRBJ1-6; no definite D call. V gave up 4 bases and J gave up 14 bases, with 18 bases separating them. The CDR3 extends over 14 amino acids. CDR1 is MNHNY and CDR2 is SVGAGI in the germline V gene (reference sequence). CDR3 protein: CASSLDRWSATLHF. The CDR3 DNA sequence: TGTGCCAGCAGTTTAGACCGTTGGAGCGCTACCCTCCACTTT.

This clone has only one observation. This chain uses TRBV15 with TRBJ2-3; 7 bases map to TRBD2. The CDR3 is 15 residues long. The ends lost 3 bases at V and 0 bases at J; junction bases unmatched: 3. Per germline, CDR1 LNHNV and CDR2 YYDKDF (reference sequence). Here the CDR3 DNA reads TGTGCCACCAGCAGGGGCGGGGGAAGCACAGATACGCAGTATTTT. Translating gives CATSRGGGSTDTQYF.

The chain has TRBV28 and TRBJ1-5, with a weak D call TRBD1 (5 bases). CDR1 MDHEN and CDR2 SYDVKM come from the germline V gene. The CDR3 is 13 residues long. Deletions cut 7 bases from V and 7 bases from J, with 14 bases between. The CDR3 is CASKSGGGQPQHF. The CDR3 bases are TGTGCCAGCAAAAGTGGGGGGGGACAGCCCCAGCATTTT.

This clone was seen only once. V gene TRBV5-1 combines with J gene TRBJ2-7; 11 positions agree with TRBD2. Trimming cost V 1 base and J 1 base; bases outside gene matches: 16. Germline loops: CDR1 SGHRS, CDR2 YFSETQ. CDR3 length equals 20 residues. As DNA, the CDR3 is TGCGCCAGCAGCTTGAGATCGCGGACTAGCGGGCCCCCGAGGTCCTACGAGCAGTACTTC. Translating gives CASSLRSRTSGPPRSYEQYF.

The rearrangement links TRBV7-3 to TRBJ2-5; a weak D match, TRBD1 (6 bases). V dropped 6 bases and J dropped 4 bases, with 12 bases sitting between them. This CDR3 contains 13 residues. From germline, CDR1 is SGHTA and CDR2 FQGTGA. The CDR3 sequence: CASSPGTRETQYF. DNA of the CDR3: TGTGCCAGCAGTCCCGGGACAAGAGAGACCCAGTACTTC. The variable domain in full, with the rest retrieved from reference TRBV7-3 and TRBJ2-5, is GAGVSQTPSNKVTEKGKYVELRCDPISGHTALYWYRQSLGQGPEFLIYFQGTGAADDSGLPNDRFFAVRPEGSVSTLKIQRTERGDSAVYLCASSPGTRETQYFGPGTRLLVL.

This clone has only one observation. The CDR3 spells CASSPLLAGVGGADTQYF. The CDR3 region has the DNA TGTGCCAGCTCCCCTCTCCTAGCGGGAGTAGGGGGGGCAGATACGCAGTATTTT. This sequence joins TRBV18 and TRBJ2-3, with 10 bases matching TRBD2. CDR3 length: 18 amino acids. Germline V gene lookup returns CDR1 KGHSH and CDR2 LQKENI. Trimming took 6 bases from V and 4 from J; bases not matched to a gene: 16. The complete variable domain, with remaining parts taken from reference TRBV18 and TRBJ2-3, reads NAGVMQNPRHLVRRRGQEARLRCSPMKGHSHVYWYRQLPEEGLKFMVYLQKENIIDESGMPKERFSAEFPKEGPSILRIQQVVRGDSAAYFCASSPLLAGVGGADTQYFGPGTRLTVL.

This clone was recorded a few times. Here the CDR3 reads CASSPGRYSNQPQHF. The CDR3 nucleotides read TGTGCCAGCAGCCCCGGGAGGTATAGCAATCAGCCCCAGCATTTT. This chain links TRBV5-8 with TRBJ1-5; D unclear. V shed 4 bases and J shed 0 bases, with 11 bases lying between them. Germline V gene data show CDR1 as SGHTS and CDR2 as YDEGEE. This CDR3 spans 15 amino acids.

This chain joins TRBV6-1 and TRBJ2-7; 12 positions agree with TRBD1. The ends lost 9 bases at V and 5 bases at J; junction bases unmatched: 5. The length of the CDR3 is 13 residues. Looked up from germline, CDR1 is MNHNS and CDR2 is SASEGT. CDR3 sequence (DNA): TGTGCCAGTGGGGACAGGGGGCGCCACGAGCAGTACTTC. Its protein product is CASGDRGRHEQYF.

The J gene is TRBJ1-5, the V gene TRBV4-1; 8 nucleotides match TRBD1. Looked up from germline, CDR1 is MGHRA and CDR2 is YSYEKL. There are 15 residues in the CDR3. J was trimmed by 6 bases and V by 2 bases; bases with no gene match: 6. The CDR3 loop is CASSQPTGDGQPQHF. The CDR3, as DNA: TGCGCCAGCAGCCAACCGACAGGGGACGGTCAGCCCCAGCATTTT.

V is TRBV7-8 and J is TRBJ2-7; TRBD2 is a possible D gene (5 bases). CDR1 is SGHVS, CDR2 FQNEAQ, per germline. CDR3 length equals 16 residues. The V end lost 4 bases, the J end lost 0 bases, and 16 bases lay between the germline ends. CDR3 sequence reads: CASSSPSERSSYEQYF. CDR3 in DNA: TGTGCCAGCAGCTCCCCCTCCGAGCGGAGCTCCTACGAGCAGTACTTC.